This T cell receptor beta chain stems from a study of Graves' ophthalmopathy and Graves' hyperthyroidism. RNA transcripts were the source from which TCR beta CDR3 regions were amplified. After a first-round RT-PCR with HTBI primers, a second-round multiplex PCR was run. TCRdb re-derived calls from the multiplex PCR reads in MiXCR, one entry per CDR3 protein. The sample includes a few hundred thousand distinct CDR3 sequences, approximately 18% of them seen just once. The sample holds many counts of this clonotype. The CDR3 has 16 amino acids. Trimming removed 0 bases from V and 0 bases from J, with 13 bases in between. Germline CDR1 SGDLS, CDR2 YYNGEE.

This TCR was recovered from an adult woman with stable Graves' hyperthyroidism. Material: peripheral blood. This chain uses TRBV9 with TRBJ2-7; tentative D call: TRBD2 (6 bases). The chain's CDR3 is CASSVDSGLPSYEQYF. Written as DNA, the CDR3 is TGTGCCAGCAGCGTAGACAGCGGGCTCCCCTCCTACGAGCAGTACTTC. The full variable domain, with the rest looked up from reference TRBV9 and TRBJ2-7, is DSGVTQTPKHLITATGQRVTLRCSPRSGDLSVYWYQQSLDQGLQFLIQYYNGEERAKGNILERFSAQQFPDLHSELNLSSLELGDSALYFCASSVDSGLPSYEQYFGPGTRLTVT.